These T cell receptor beta chains were read from a single sample in a study of cytomegalovirus exposure and HLA in healthy donors. Sequencing used immunoSEQ multiplex PCR; TCRdb keeps in-frame clones, though not all of them. The sample includes under 150,000 clones, roughly 80% seen only once; the top ten take 3% to 3.5%. Sequencing used PBMCs. All receptors come from a male donor in good health and CMV-seronegative. Each CDR3 is given with its conserved first and last residue. Fields, in order: V gene, D gene, clone size, J gene, CDR3 protein, CDR3 DNA. D genes are given only for firm matches. Clone size, where shown, is once, few, many, or a class for clones that have expanded.

TRBV5-1	TRBD1	-	TRBJ2-5	CASSAWTGLSHGETQYF	TGCGCCAGCAGCGCCTGGACAGGGTTATCCCATGGAGAGACCCAGTACTTC
TRBV12-5	TRBD1	-	TRBJ2-3	CASGAQGVNSLDTQYF	TGTGCTAGTGGTGCACAGGGGGTGAACAGTTTGGATACGCAGTATTTT
TRBV18	-	-	TRBJ1-1	CASSPRVTEDTEAFF	TGTGCCAGCTCACCACGGGTGACAGAAGACACTGAAGCTTTCTTT
TRBV6-1	TRBD2	once	TRBJ2-1	CASRQAGYNEQFF	TGTGCCAGCAGACAAGCGGGGTACAATGAGCAGTTCTTC
TRBV27	TRBD1	-	TRBJ1-2	CASSSIDRQGGGYGYTF	TGTGCCAGCAGTTCAATCGATCGACAGGGTGGTGGCTATGGCTACACCTTC
TRBV10-3	-	few	TRBJ2-7	CAISEEEGNSYEQYF	TGTGCCATCAGTGAGGAAGAGGGCAACTCCTACGAGCAGTACTTC
TRBV5-5	TRBD2	once	TRBJ2-7	CASSHPSGSSYEQYF	TGTGCCAGCAGCCACCCAAGCGGGAGCTCCTACGAGCAGTACTTC
TRBV7-8	-	-	TRBJ2-1	CASSPPWAASINEQFF	TGTGCCAGCAGCCCACCGTGGGCAGCCAGCATCAATGAGCAGTTCTTC
TRBV29-1	-	-	TRBJ2-3	CSVEHPAGSSTDTQYF	TGCAGCGTTGAACATCCGGCAGGGTCTAGCACAGATACGCAGTATTTT
TRBV9	-	-	TRBJ2-3	CASSVYDWLGAATDTQYF	TGTGCCAGCAGCGTATACGATTGGTTGGGGGCCGCCACAGATACGCAGTATTTT
TRBV18	-	-	TRBJ1-3	CASSPPGISGNTIYF	TGTGCCAGCTCTCCCCCAGGAATCTCTGGAAACACCATATATTTT
TRBV5-4	-	once	TRBJ1-1	CASSPPEGTNEAFF	TGTGCCAGCAGCCCCCCCGAGGGGACAAATGAAGCTTTCTTT
TRBV2	TRBD2	-	TRBJ2-5	CAKGLAGLRAQYF	TGTGCCAAAGGACTAGCGGGGCTCCGGGCCCAGTACTTC
TRBV7-6	TRBD2	-	TRBJ2-1	CASSLAGGRGSVEQFF	TGTGCCAGCAGCTTAGCGGGCGGGAGGGGCTCCGTTGAGCAGTTCTTC
TRBV29-1	-	-	TRBJ2-7	CSARGQNSYEQYF	TGCAGCGCCCGCGGACAGAACTCCTACGAGCAGTACTTC
TRBV11-2	TRBD1	once	TRBJ2-4	CASSPRQGAGAKNIQYF	TGTGCCAGCAGCCCACGACAGGGGGCAGGGGCCAAAAACATTCAGTACTTC
TRBV7-9	TRBD2	-	TRBJ2-3	CASSLTSGGTDTQYF	TGTGCCAGCAGCTTGACTAGCGGGGGGACAGATACGCAGTATTTT
TRBV23-1	TRBD1	few	TRBJ1-5	CASSQSSDRNNSNQPQHF	TGCGCCAGCAGTCAATCGTCGGACAGGAATAATAGCAATCAGCCCCAGCATTTT
TRBV7-8	-	-	TRBJ1-4	CASSRRDGRNEKLFF	TGTGCCAGCAGCCGGCGGGACGGACGTAATGAAAAACTGTTTTTT
TRBV7-9	TRBD2	-	TRBJ2-7	CASSQSTGLDYEQYF	TGTGCCAGCAGTCAAAGTACGGGACTAGACTACGAGCAGTACTTC
TRBV5-1	-	-	TRBJ1-1	CASSQSRGRAFMNTEAFF	TGCGCCAGCAGCCAAAGCAGGGGCCGGGCATTTATGAACACTGAAGCTTTCTTT
TRBV6-5	-	-	TRBJ1-5	CASSYSSGDNQPQHF	TGTGCCAGCAGTTACTCGTCAGGGGACAATCAGCCCCAGCATTTT
TRBV5-1	TRBD2	-	TRBJ2-7	CASSDPLSGGSSYEQYF	TGCGCCAGCAGCGATCCTCTTAGCGGGGGCTCCTCCTACGAGCAGTACTTC
TRBV6-1	-	-	TRBJ1-2	CASSDKAAYYGYTF	TGTGCCAGCAGTGACAAGGCGGCCTACTATGGCTACACCTTC
TRBV28	TRBD2	-	TRBJ2-1	CASRPGLAGSEQFF	TGTGCCAGCAGGCCCGGGCTAGCGGGAAGTGAGCAGTTCTTC
TRBV4-1	TRBD2	-	TRBJ2-3	CASSLPGTSGDTQYF	TGCGCCAGCAGCCTGCCCGGGACTAGCGGGGATACGCAGTATTTT
TRBV5-8	TRBD1	-	TRBJ2-5	CASSLGTGWLETQYF	TGTGCCAGCAGCTTGGGGACAGGGTGGTTAGAGACCCAGTACTTC
TRBV19	-	-	TRBJ1-1	CASSIALNTEAFF	TGTGCCAGTAGTATAGCCTTGAACACTGAAGCTTTCTTT
TRBV19	-	-	TRBJ2-5	CASSRTGEGETQYF	TGTGCCAGTAGTCGAACGGGCGAGGGAGAGACCCAGTACTTC
TRBV7-9	-	-	TRBJ2-3	CASSLIGGYTDTQYF	TGTGCCAGCAGCTTAATTGGCGGGTACACAGATACGCAGTATTTT
TRBV7-4	-	-	TRBJ2-4	CASTWGKEGAKNIQYF	TGTGCCAGCACCTGGGGTAAGGAGGGGGCCAAAAACATTCAGTACTTC
TRBV5-1	TRBD2	-	TRBJ2-5	CASSLKGSGGHQETQYF	TGCGCCAGCAGCTTGAAAGGTAGCGGGGGGCATCAAGAGACCCAGTACTTC
TRBV5-1	TRBD1	-	TRBJ2-7	CASSPDRDPEQYF	TGCGCCAGCAGCCCCGACAGGGACCCCGAGCAGTACTTC
TRBV7-9	-	few	TRBJ1-5	CASSSIQGRQPQHF	TGTGCCAGCAGCTCGATACAGGGCCGCCAGCCCCAGCATTTT
TRBV7-2	-	-	TRBJ2-7	CASSFWGSAGVGGSYEQYF	TGTGCCAGCAGCTTTTGGGGCAGCGCAGGGGTCGGCGGCTCCTACGAGCAGTACTTC
TRBV19	-	-	TRBJ1-1	CASSIDLYRRNTEAFF	TGTGCCAGTAGTATAGATCTATACAGGCGGAACACTGAAGCTTTCTTT
TRBV28	TRBD1	-	TRBJ2-7	CASRDRGLPTSYGQYF	TGTGCCAGCAGGGACAGGGGGTTGCCTACCTCCTACGGGCAGTACTTC
TRBV7-9	-	-	TRBJ1-1	CASSSGRTGIMNTEAFF	TGTGCCAGCAGCTCGGGGAGGACGGGAATAATGAACACTGAAGCTTTCTTT
TRBV4-2	TRBD2	-	TRBJ2-1	CASSQGKMTSDNEQFF	TGTGCCAGCAGCCAAGGGAAGATGACTAGCGACAATGAGCAGTTCTTC
TRBV19	TRBD1	-	TRBJ1-2	CASSRQGEGNYGYTF	TGTGCCAGTAGCAGACAGGGGGAAGGGAACTATGGCTACACCTTC
TRBV5-1	TRBD1	-	TRBJ2-2	CASSPNDRGHTGELFF	TGCGCCAGCAGCCCCAACGACAGGGGGCACACCGGGGAGCTGTTTTTT
TRBV18	TRBD2	-	TRBJ2-5	CASSRPGLEETQYF	TGTGCCAGCTCACGACCGGGACTAGAAGAGACCCAGTACTTC
TRBV18	TRBD2	-	TRBJ2-2	CASSPVLLAGNTGELFF	TGTGCCAGCTCTCCCGTACTCCTAGCGGGGAATACCGGGGAGCTGTTTTTT
TRBV5-1	-	-	TRBJ1-2	CASSLSRQAYGYTF	TGCGCCAGCAGCTTGAGTCGGCAGGCATATGGCTACACCTTC
TRBV7-2	-	-	TRBJ2-7	CASSSRESSYEQYF	TGTGCCAGCAGCTCACGGGAGAGCTCCTACGAGCAGTACTTC